A selection of T cell receptor beta chains follows, all from one sample in a study of cytomegalovirus exposure and HLA in healthy donors. Assay: immunoSEQ multiplex PCR; the TCRdb copy retains only in-frame clones and omits some. The table has about 84,000 clones, over 80% seen once. The sequenced material came from PBMCs. The receptors were gathered from a man between 18 and 35 years old in good health and CMV-seronegative. The CDR3 runs from the conserved cysteine through the conserved F or W. A D gene is named only where the DNA matches it firmly. Rows give clone size only sometimes, using once, few, many, or a class for an expanded clone.

TRBV28	TRBD2	few	TRBJ2-1	CASSLEAGGPYEQFF	TGTGCCAGCAGTTTAGAAGCGGGAGGGCCTTATGAGCAGTTCTTC
TRBV28	NA	once	TRBJ1-2	CASIAGRDYGYTF	TGTGCCAGCATCGCCGGGAGGGACTATGGCTACACCTTC
TRBV30	NA	NA	TRBJ1-2	CAWSAIDSLWDGYTF	TGTGCCTGGAGTGCGATCGACAGCCTCTGGGATGGCTACACCTTC
TRBV7-2	TRBD2	NA	TRBJ2-3	CASSLIGRAGGDTQYF	TGTGCCAGCAGCTTGATCGGGAGGGCCGGCGGGGATACGCAGTATTTT
TRBV4-2	NA	NA	TRBJ2-6	CASSPSRGSGANVLTF	TGTGCCAGCAGCCCAAGTAGGGGCTCTGGGGCCAACGTCCTGACTTTC
TRBV29-1	TRBD1	NA	TRBJ1-2	CSVPGQALLYGYTF	TGCAGCGTCCCGGGACAGGCGCTTCTCTATGGCTACACCTTC
TRBV5-1	NA	NA	TRBJ2-3	CASSLDKSTDTQYF	TGCGCCAGCAGCTTGGACAAGAGCACAGATACGCAGTATTTT
TRBV28	TRBD1	NA	TRBJ2-7	CASRTGSYEQYF	TGTGCCAGCCGGACAGGGTCCTACGAGCAGTACTTC
TRBV19	NA	once	TRBJ2-2	CASSRRGTGELFF	TGTGCCAGTAGTAGAAGGGGCACCGGGGAGCTGTTTTTT
TRBV10-3	NA	NA	TRBJ2-3	CATKLPVSAQSTDTQYF	TGTGCCACCAAGTTGCCCGTGTCAGCGCAATCCACAGATACGCAGTATTTT
TRBV28	NA	NA	TRBJ2-2	CASSLTAPGELFF	TGTGCCAGCAGTTTGACAGCCCCCGGGGAGCTGTTTTTT
TRBV18	NA	NA	TRBJ2-5	CASSPDSQGEQYF	TGTGCCAGCTCTCCGGACAGTCAAGGTGAGCAGTACTTC
TRBV5-1	TRBD1	NA	TRBJ1-1	CASSLEGTGPNTEAFF	TGCGCCAGCAGCTTGGAGGGGACAGGGCCGAACACTGAAGCTTTCTTT
TRBV7-2	NA	NA	TRBJ2-1	CASSLGIRGNYNEQFF	TGTGCCAGCAGCTTGGGTATCCGCGGAAATTACAATGAGCAGTTCTTC
TRBV7-8	TRBD2	NA	TRBJ2-7	CASSSTSGSSYEQYF	TGTGCCAGCAGCTCGACTAGCGGGAGCTCCTACGAGCAGTACTTC
TRBV6-6	TRBD2	NA	TRBJ2-7	CASSSPSGSHYEQYF	TGTGCCAGCAGTTCCCCTAGCGGGAGCCACTACGAGCAGTACTTC
TRBV6-5	NA	NA	TRBJ2-7	CASSSRQETYEQYF	TGTGCCAGCAGTTCGAGACAGGAAACCTACGAGCAGTACTTC
TRBV5-1	NA	NA	TRBJ2-2	CASSADYTGELFF	TGCGCCAGCAGCGCGGATTACACCGGGGAGCTGTTTTTT
TRBV6-1	TRBD1	NA	TRBJ2-1	CASSEGGQGLGNEQFF	TGTGCCAGCAGTGAAGGGGGACAGGGCCTGGGGAATGAGCAGTTCTTC
TRBV18	TRBD1	few	TRBJ2-7	CASSPPRDRGGYEQYF	TGTGCCAGCTCACCACCTAGGGACAGGGGTGGGTACGAGCAGTACTTC
TRBV7-3	TRBD1	NA	TRBJ2-5	CASSLTGQLYQETQYF	TGTGCCAGCAGCTTAACGGGACAGTTATACCAAGAGACCCAGTACTTC
TRBV30	NA	once	TRBJ1-1	CACVKGHRDTEAFF	TGTGCCTGTGTAAAGGGACACCGGGACACTGAAGCTTTCTTT
TRBV18	TRBD1	once	TRBJ1-2	CASSPPRAGGAWGYTF	TGTGCCAGCTCACCACCCCGGGCAGGGGGCGCTTGGGGCTACACCTTC
TRBV6-5	NA	NA	TRBJ2-7	CASSYGPKPYEQYF	TGTGCCAGCAGTTACGGGCCGAAACCCTACGAGCAGTACTTC
TRBV15	TRBD2	NA	TRBJ2-1	CATSRRLARSGRINEQFF	TGTGCCACCAGCAGACGCCTGGCGCGTAGCGGGAGGATCAATGAGCAGTTCTTC
TRBV25-1	TRBD2	NA	TRBJ2-1	CASSEYTSGTSEQFF	TGTGCCAGCAGTGAATATACTAGCGGGACCTCTGAGCAGTTCTTC
TRBV6-5	NA	NA	TRBJ1-5	CASSSGGINQPQHF	TGTGCCAGCAGTTCGGGGGGGATCAATCAGCCCCAGCATTTT
TRBV11-3	NA	NA	TRBJ2-2	CACSRSGTSTGELFF	TGTGCCTGCAGCAGATCCGGGACATCGACCGGGGAGCTGTTTTTT
TRBV10-3	TRBD1	NA	TRBJ1-6	CAISRQGAEGSPLHF	TGTGCCATCAGCCGTCAGGGGGCTGAGGGTTCACCCCTCCACTTT